A single TCR beta chain is shown here with its context. What antigen it recognizes has not been identified. No per-base quality is available; no much larger clone lies one base away. These data are taken from a study of blood T cell repertoires in COVID-19 (dated by TCRdb to 2018 to 2020). Some background on the complete study: Samples from collaborators originated in the United States, Italy and Spain and spanned both the acute and convalescent phases of COVID-19. The prospective study material was composed of cDNA or gDNA derived from T cells, B-cell-depleted T cells, or PBMCs. The dataset comprised deeply sampled blood TCRbeta repertoires from subjects exposed to, actively infected with, or recovered from COVID-19. A freely available public database, intended as a resource for researchers studying the immune response to SARS-CoV-2, is where the repertoires were released. The samples were drawn from the first 160 participants of the ongoing ImmuneRACE study and from 1,254 subjects provided by 6 global collaborators. The sample metadata nearly always contained a de-identified subject ID, COVID-19 status, age in years and sex. HLA class I and class II types, where available, came from metadata supplied by the sample provider rather than from assay-based typing. Paper-wide results and their limitations: The quantity of clinical and demographic metadata differed by source and by participant and was supplied without curation.

Participants in the prospective study were aged about 18 to 100 years, lived in about two dozen United States geographic areas, and enrolled through a virtual design. Cohort assignment in the prospective study relied on participant-reported clinical history from a screening survey and a study questionnaire. Recovered participants in ImmuneRACE Cohort 3 were defined as having two consecutive negative NP/OP PCR tests, clearance from a healthcare professional, or resolution of symptoms. In the prospective study, whole blood, serum and a nasopharyngeal or oropharyngeal swab were collected from each participant by mobile phlebotomists. Additional blood draws and questionnaires over a 2-month period could optionally be provided by prospective study participants. Before DNA extraction, prospective study blood samples were shipped either frozen or at room temperature. V is reduced by 1 base and J by 3 bases, leaving a spacing of 4 bases between them. From the germline V gene, CDR1 is SGHAT and CDR2 is FQNNGV. Taken from cysteine to phenylalanine, the CDR3 has 12 residues. Just the 36-base CDR3 DNA is kept, in frame starting at base 1.

TCRbeta CDR3 regions were amplified from genomic DNA by means of the immunoSEQ Assay, a bias-controlled multiplex PCR. The study's own analysis went as follows. Nucleated cell counts per sample were estimated from amplification of reference gene primers within the assay. To quantify the absolute abundance of each unique TCRbeta CDR3 rearrangement, sequence reads were collapsed and filtered. Productive Simpson clonality was computed per sample as the square root of Simpson's diversity index over productive rearrangements. TCRdb stores this immuneACCESS table with in-frame sequences only. Part of the clones is absent; in the studies checked, under half of the shortfall reflects unresolved V genes, and no reason is known for the rest. That table gives V, J and clone size, and the DNA gave D and trimming. The sample table contains about 170,000 clones; only one count was recorded for 84% of them. The top ten constitute 9.5% to 15% of the sample.

This sequence was found in a man aged 45 to 65 who had recovered from COVID-19. Sequenced sample: PBMCs or T cells enriched from blood (not recorded which). This sequence uses TRBV11-2 and TRBJ2-7; the D gene is unclear. DNA sequence: TGTGCCAGCAGCTTAGCCCACTACGAGCAGTACTTC. Its protein reads: CASSLAHYEQYF. The full variable domain, completed from the reference TRBV11-2 and TRBJ2-7 proteins outside the CDR3, reads EAGVAQSPRYKIIEKRQSVAFWCNPISGHATLYWYQQILGQGPKLLIQFQNNGVVDDSQLPKDRFSAERLKGVDSTLKIQPAKLEDSAVYLCASSLAHYEQYFGPGTRLTVT.